The next 10 T cell receptor beta chains were all read from a single sample in a study of blood T cell repertoires in COVID-19. Here immunoSEQ multiplex PCR was the method, and the copy in TCRdb shows in-frame clones only, minus some. The sample has approximately 300,000 clones, roughly 89% seen once. The sequenced sample was peripheral blood. The origin of the receptors is a man aged 25-45 years with acute or convalescent COVID-19.

The CDR3 region is CASSPTGTGANVLTF. CDR3 nucleotides: TGTGCCAGCTCACCCACAGGGACCGGGGCCAACGTCCTGACTTTC. V gene TRBV18 combines with J gene TRBJ2-6, with a tentative D call TRBD1 (6 bases). Germline V gives CDR1 KGHSH, CDR2 LQKENI. The CDR3 runs 15 residues. V was pared by 3 bases and J by 4 bases, with 10 bases between.

This clone was detected only once. This sequence joins TRBV7-9 and TRBJ1-5, with 7 positions matching TRBD1. V trimming: 7 bases; J trimming: 5 bases; junction bases outside the gene matches: 5. Germline V gene sequence: CDR1 SEHNR, CDR2 FQNEAQ (reference sequence). The CDR3 length is 13 residues. CDR3 coding DNA: TGTGCCAGCAATGGACAGGCCTATCAGCCCCAGCATTTT. Translated, it gives CASNGQAYQPQHF.

The chain combines TRBV7-9 with TRBJ1-1; no definite D call. The CDR3 is made up of 11 amino acids. V dropped 3 bases and J dropped 8 bases, with 7 bases sitting between them. Germline assignment: CDR1 SEHNR and CDR2 FQNEAQ (reference sequence). The CDR3 loop is CASSLGREAFF. The CDR3 DNA reads as TGTGCCAGCAGCTTGGGCAGGGAAGCTTTCTTT.

V and J are TRBV29-1 and TRBJ1-2, with TRBD1 matching 9 bases. This CDR3 has 12 amino acids. Germline V lookup: CDR1 SQVTM, CDR2 ANQGSEA. The trim removed 4 bases at V and 7 bases at J, leaving 4 bases unmatched. CDR3 sequence (DNA): TGCAGCGTTGTACGGACAGGGGCTGGCTACACCTTC. It specifies CSVVRTGAGYTF.

V is TRBV16 and J is TRBJ2-7; TRBD1 is a possible D gene (7 bases). Trimming took 2 bases from V and 10 from J, leaving 24 bases between them. CDR1 KGHSY and CDR2 FQNENV come from the germline V gene. The CDR3 covers 16 residues. This chain's CDR3 is CASSQSRGTAALEQYF. CDR3 nucleotide sequence: TGTGCCAGCAGCCAAAGTCGGGGGACAGCCGCACTGGAACAGTACTTC.

The chain employs TRBV28 and TRBJ2-3; 7 nucleotides line up with TRBD1. The CDR3 contains 14 residues. The junction had 6 bases not matched to a gene; V was cut back by 6 bases and J by 3 bases. Germline V gene data show CDR1 as MDHEN and CDR2 as SYDVKM. CDR3 nucleotide sequence: TGTGCCAGCAGGAAGACAGGGATAACAGATACGCAGTATTTT. Amino acid sequence: CASRKTGITDTQYF.

The chain links TRBV12-5 to TRBJ2-5; 7 bases align to TRBD1. Per germline, CDR1 LGHNT and CDR2 FRNRAP. CDR3 size: 14 residues. Unmatched junction bases numbered 8, after V lost 6 bases and J lost 4 bases. CDR3 DNA sequence: TGTGCTAGTGGAGTAACAGGGGTTCGAGAGACCCAGTACTTC. Protein: CASGVTGVRETQYF.

The gene calls are TRBV12-5 and TRBJ1-2; 9 nucleotides match TRBD1. CDR3 length: 12 residues. J was trimmed by 5 bases and V by 7 bases; bases with no gene match: 2. The germline CDR1 and CDR2 sequences are LGHNT and FRNRAP. CDR3 protein: CASAGTGYGYTF. CDR3 DNA sequence: TGTGCTAGTGCGGGGACAGGGTATGGCTACACCTTC.

Turning to this clone: The same CDR3 also results from other DNA sequences found in this sample. The chain has TRBV3-1 (or the pseudogene TRBV3-2) and TRBJ1-6; TRBD1 aligns across 7 bases. Germline CDR1 and CDR2: LGHDT and YNNKEL (reference sequence). This CDR3 is 14 amino acids long. V lost 1 base and J lost 12; bases outside the gene matches: 6. The CDR3 here is CASSQGDSVRPLHF. CDR3 sequence (DNA): TGTGCCAGCAGCCAAGGGGACAGCGTGAGACCCCTCCACTTT.

The chain carries TRBV4-2 and TRBJ2-1, with TRBD1 as a possible D gene (5 bases). The germline CDR1 and CDR2 sequences are LGHNA and YNFKEQ. The V and J ends lost 3 bases and 7 bases respectively, with 16 bases between them. This CDR3 spans 15 amino acids. This CDR3 reads CASSQGRRPENEQFF. CDR3 DNA sequence: TGTGCCAGCAGCCAGGGGCGGAGACCTGAAAATGAGCAGTTCTTC.